Included here is one T cell receptor beta chain sequence, with context. Its antigen target is currently unknown. No clone much larger than this one lies a single base away; base qualities are absent. From the cysteine through the phenylalanine, the CDR3 covers 12 amino acids. CDR3 DNA is the only sequence kept; it has 36 bases, read in frame from the first base. V is shortened by 7 bases, J by 4 bases, and the region joining them spans 14 bases. For CDR1 and CDR2, the germline V gene lists SQVTM and ANQGSEA. This sample stems from a study of CD8+ T cells in alopecia areata listed by TCRdb under 2018. General notes on the study: Treated patients were enrolled in an open-label pilot trial of oral tofacitinib, 5 to 10 mg twice daily, for moderate-to-severe alopecia areata. Patients received tofacitinib for 6 to 18 months and were then followed off drug for 6 months to check for delayed response and recurrence. Disease severity in treated patients was measured with the SALT score, which quantifies the percentage of affected scalp surface area. The study used high-throughput TCRbeta sequencing to examine T cell clonal expansion in alopecia areata, in both the C3H/HeJ mouse model and human patients. On the human side, TCRbeta sequencing was run on scalp tissue and on sorted CD4+ and CD8+ peripheral blood T cells from healthy controls and from alopecia areata patients with either patchy or totalis/universalis disease. Biopsies were taken from tofacitinib-treated patients at baseline and again at 4 and 24 weeks into treatment, and several of those patients also had a later scalp biopsy. Scalp clonality was compared among normal scalp (n=4), patchy alopecia areata scalp (n=8), and alopecia totalis/universalis scalp (n=8). The RNA source kit depended on sample type: the PAXgene miRNA kit for fixed scalp, the miRNeasy kit for PBMCs, and the RNeasy kit for mouse skin. Amplification of TCRbeta CDR3 regions was done by immunoSEQ multiplex PCR using 35 Vbeta forward primers and 13 Jbeta reverse primers. Broader findings and caveats from the paper: Because the treated cohort was small and included a single nonresponder, larger studies are needed to assess links between baseline CD8+ expansion and response. Compared with mice, TCR sequences shared between patients were less clear, possibly partly because of HLA diversity across the patient population. During tofacitinib treatment, many expanded lesional clones stuck around in both scalp and blood, and this persistence may partly explain why relapse happens after treatment is stopped. Higher clonality and more expanded CD8+ clones were observed in lesional scalp than in normal scalp, particularly in alopecia totalis/universalis, a finding suggestive of antigenic drive. Scalp TCR repertoire analysis is complicated because resident alphabeta T cells in normal human skin are also sequenced, whereas mouse skin is dominated by gammadelta T cells. Scalp clonality and the number of expanded CD8+ clones among the top 100 scalp clones were significantly decreased by tofacitinib.

The label giving this sample's time point can be read as: around 24 weeks on oral tofacitinib. What the treatment or condition label conveys for this sample: oral pan-JAK inhibitor, 5-10 mg twice daily. Lesional scalp punch biopsies and peripheral blood were obtained from alopecia areata patients. PBMCs were isolated by density centrifugation and stained for CD3, CD4 and CD8, after which CD4+ and CD8+ T cells were sorted on a FACSAria. Libraries were constructed by the immunoSEQ multiplex PCR assay. RNA was extracted from all samples and reverse transcribed into cDNA as template for TCR sequencing. SuperScript III was used for first-strand cDNA synthesis, primed with a 2:1 mix of oligo-dT and random hexamers. A synthetic immune receptor repertoire was used to gauge amplification bias, and whatever bias remained was removed computationally. From the authors' description of their analysis: After raw reads were preprocessed to remove errors, the CDR3 was defined following IMGT conventions as running from the conserved cysteine to phenylalanine. To get clonality, Shannon entropy was normalized by log2 of the number of productive unique TCRs and the result was subtracted from 1. CD4 or CD8 identity of scalp clones was inferred by cross-referencing scalp TCRbeta sequences with sorted blood CD4 and CD8 repertoires. The table was pulled from immuneACCESS by TCRdb, which kept in-frame rearrangements only. Such tables lose some clones; where checked, under half of the loss comes from unresolved V genes, and the rest has no known cause. V, J and clone size are those of that table, while D and trimming were read from the DNA. This sample lists about 200,000 clones; roughly 50% were detected once. Roughly 5.8% of the sample goes to the ten largest clones.

The clonotype originates from a human donor with alopecia areata. The source was CD4+ T cells sorted from blood, collected at week 24, from a patient treated with tofacitinib. The chain joins TRBV29-1 to TRBJ2-7; tentative D gene TRBD2, with 6 bases matching. The CDR3 amino acid sequence is: CSGGNSGYEQYF. The sequenced DNA is TGCAGCGGGGGTAATAGCGGATACGAGCAGTACTTC.